A single sample gave rise to the 7 T cell receptor beta chains below, sequenced in a study of cytomegalovirus exposure and HLA in healthy donors. It was with 60 Vbeta and 13 Jbeta primers that the PCR ran. Some clones are missing from TCRdb's copy, which holds only in-frame ones; the method was immunoSEQ multiplex PCR. This table holds a few hundred thousand clones, about nine tenths found once. The sample was PBMCs. The receptors originated from a girl under 10 years old in good health and CMV-seronegative.

The rearrangement uses TRBV9 and TRBJ2-2, with D perhaps TRBD2 (7 bases). Germline CDR1 SGDLS, CDR2 YYNGEE. The CDR3 is made up of 18 amino acids. V lost 2 bases and J lost 1, with 18 bases in between. In DNA, the CDR3 is TGTGCCAGCAGCGTCCTTGGGGGGGGACACTTGAACACCGGGGAGCTGTTTTTT. This translates into CASSVLGGGHLNTGELFF. Drawing the rest from reference TRBV9 and TRBJ2-2, the complete variable domain is DSGVTQTPKHLITATGQRVTLRCSPRSGDLSVYWYQQSLDQGLQFLIQYYNGEERAKGNILERFSAQQFPDLHSELNLSSLELGDSALYFCASSVLGGGHLNTGELFFGEGSRLTVL.

The gene calls are TRBV9 and TRBJ2-3; TRBD1 agrees at 8 bases. Germline V gene lookup returns CDR1 SGDLS and CDR2 YYNGEE. This CDR3 comprises 15 residues. Unmatched junction bases numbered 7, after V lost 3 bases and J lost 4 bases. Here the CDR3 reads CASSADRGYSDTQYF. The CDR3 region has the DNA TGTGCCAGCAGCGCTGACAGGGGATACTCAGATACGCAGTATTTT.

This CDR3 reads CASSADRDEQYF. The CDR3 nucleotides read TGTGCCAGCAGCGCGGACAGGGACGAGCAGTACTTC. V usage is TRBV6-1 and J usage is TRBJ2-7; 8 positions match TRBD1. Per germline, CDR1 MNHNS and CDR2 SASEGT. The CDR3 is 12 amino acids. Unmatched junction bases numbered 3, after V lost 6 bases and J lost 5 bases.

The rearrangement links TRBV9 to TRBJ2-7; 8 bases line up with TRBD2. Trimming took 4 bases from V and 0 from J; bases not matched to a gene: 6. Germline CDR1 SGDLS, CDR2 YYNGEE. This CDR3 comprises 15 residues. The CDR3, as DNA: TGTGCCAGCAGCCCCGGGGGGGGAAGCTCCTACGAGCAGTACTTC. Protein product: CASSPGGGSSYEQYF.

The chain employs TRBV7-9 and TRBJ2-1; D is undetermined. The CDR3 is 12 residues long. Germline values: CDR1 SEHNR, CDR2 FQNEAQ (reference sequence). V was clipped by 5 bases and J by 5 bases, with 7 bases between them. Here the CDR3 reads CASSPSDNEQFF. The CDR3 nucleotides are TGTGCCAGCAGCCCTAGTGACAATGAGCAGTTCTTC.

A remark on this clone: At one of its ends the junction is not consistent with the germline gene, which may arise from a read error. The chain recombines TRBV29-1 with TRBJ2-5; 10 nucleotides agree with TRBD2. The CDR3 consists of 15 residues. Germline values: CDR1 SQVTM, CDR2 ANQGSEA. The CDR3 DNA follows: TGCAGCGTTGTTGGGCTAGCGGGAGTCGGGGAGACCCAGCACTTC. It encodes CSVVGLAGVGETQHF.

V usage is TRBV15 and J usage is TRBJ2-1, with D perhaps TRBD1 (5 bases). Deletions cut 0 bases from V and 3 bases from J, with 12 bases between. Germline V gene lookup returns CDR1 LNHNV and CDR2 YYDKDF (reference sequence). There are 16 residues in the CDR3. This chain's CDR3 is CATSRDDRQNYNEQFF. Here the CDR3 DNA reads TGTGCCACCAGCAGAGATGATCGACAGAACTACAATGAGCAGTTCTTC.